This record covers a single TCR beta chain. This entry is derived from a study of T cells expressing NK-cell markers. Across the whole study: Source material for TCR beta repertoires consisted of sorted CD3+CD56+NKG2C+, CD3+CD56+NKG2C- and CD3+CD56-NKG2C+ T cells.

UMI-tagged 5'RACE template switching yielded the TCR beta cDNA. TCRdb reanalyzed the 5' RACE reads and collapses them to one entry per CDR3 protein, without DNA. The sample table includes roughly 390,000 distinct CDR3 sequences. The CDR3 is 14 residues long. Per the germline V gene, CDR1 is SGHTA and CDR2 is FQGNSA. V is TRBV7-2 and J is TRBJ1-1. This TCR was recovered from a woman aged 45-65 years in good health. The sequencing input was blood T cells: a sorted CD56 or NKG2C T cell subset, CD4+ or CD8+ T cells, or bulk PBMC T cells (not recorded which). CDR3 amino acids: CASSLSPANTEAFF.